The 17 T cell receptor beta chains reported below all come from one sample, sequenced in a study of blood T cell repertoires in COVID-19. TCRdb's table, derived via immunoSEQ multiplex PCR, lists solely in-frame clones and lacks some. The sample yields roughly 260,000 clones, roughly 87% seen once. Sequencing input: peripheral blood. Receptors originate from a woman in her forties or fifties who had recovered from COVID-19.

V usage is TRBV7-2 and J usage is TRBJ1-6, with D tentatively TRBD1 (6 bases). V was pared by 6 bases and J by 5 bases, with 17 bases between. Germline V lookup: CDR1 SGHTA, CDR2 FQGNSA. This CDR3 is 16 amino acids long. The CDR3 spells CASRGGAGTNNSPLHF. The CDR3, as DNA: TGTGCCAGCAGGGGTGGAGCAGGGACAAATAATTCACCCCTCCACTTT.

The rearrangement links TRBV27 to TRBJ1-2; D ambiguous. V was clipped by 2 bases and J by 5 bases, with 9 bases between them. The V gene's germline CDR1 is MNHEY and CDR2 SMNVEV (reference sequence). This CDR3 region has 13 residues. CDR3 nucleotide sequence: TGTGCCAGCAGTTTAACCAGACTTTATGGCTACACCTTC. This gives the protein CASSLTRLYGYTF.

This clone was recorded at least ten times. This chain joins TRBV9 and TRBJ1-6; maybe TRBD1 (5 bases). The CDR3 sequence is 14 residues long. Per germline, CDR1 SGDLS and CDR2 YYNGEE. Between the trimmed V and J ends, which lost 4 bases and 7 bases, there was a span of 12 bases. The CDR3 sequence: CASSIGGENSPLHF. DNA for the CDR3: TGTGCCAGCAGCATCGGGGGTGAGAATTCACCCCTCCACTTT.

DNA for the CDR3: TGTGCCAGCAGCTTGGCCCAGGGCACGTATGGCTACACCTTC. It encodes CASSLAQGTYGYTF. The chain joins TRBV5-8 to TRBJ1-2, with D perhaps matching TRBD1 (5 bases). The germline V gene has CDR1 SGHTS and CDR2 YDEGEE. The CDR3 has 14 residues. V gave up 0 bases and J gave up 5 bases, with 11 bases separating them.

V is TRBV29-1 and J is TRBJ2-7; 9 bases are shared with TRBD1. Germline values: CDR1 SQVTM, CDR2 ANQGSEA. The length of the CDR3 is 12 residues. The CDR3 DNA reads TGCAGGGTAAACAGGGGGCTGGACGAGCAGTACTTC. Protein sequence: CRVNRGLDEQYF.

CDR3 protein: CASRSGGITDTQYF. The CDR3 DNA sequence: TGTGCCAGCAGGTCAGGGGGCATCACAGATACGCAGTATTTT. The rearrangement joins TRBV28 to TRBJ2-3; 8 bases match TRBD1. V lost 6 bases, J lost 2 bases, and 4 bases stayed unmatched. The CDR3 is made up of 14 amino acids. CDR1 and CDR2 from the germline V gene are MDHEN and SYDVKM.

Here the CDR3 DNA reads TGTGCCAGCAGCCCGACCGCAGGGATAACTAATGAAAAACTGTTTTTT. It encodes CASSPTAGITNEKLFF. This sequence joins TRBV4-2 and TRBJ1-4, with D possibly TRBD1 on 5 matching bases. CDR1 LGHNA and CDR2 YNFKEQ come from the germline V gene. This CDR3 comprises 16 residues. V was trimmed by 4 bases and J by 1 base, leaving 13 bases between them.

In DNA form, the CDR3 reads TGCGCCAGCAGCTTGGGGACATTTGATAGCAATCAGCCCCAGCATTTT. This gives the protein CASSLGTFDSNQPQHF. The chain combines TRBV5-1 with TRBJ1-5, with D perhaps TRBD1 (5 bases). CDR1 SGHRS and CDR2 YFSETQ come from the germline V gene. The CDR3 totals 16 residues. Trimming took off 0 bases at V and 0 bases at J, with 10 bases between the two ends.

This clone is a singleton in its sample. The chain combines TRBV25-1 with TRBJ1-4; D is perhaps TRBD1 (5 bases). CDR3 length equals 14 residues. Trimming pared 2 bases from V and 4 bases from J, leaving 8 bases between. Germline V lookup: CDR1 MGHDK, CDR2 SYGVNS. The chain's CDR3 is CASSEPGNNEKLFF. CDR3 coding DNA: TGTGCCAGCAGTGAACCAGGGAATAATGAAAAACTGTTTTTT. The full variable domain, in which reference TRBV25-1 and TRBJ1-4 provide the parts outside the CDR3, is EADIYQTPRYLVIGTGKKITLECSQTMGHDKMYWYQQDPGMELHLIHYSYGVNSTEKGDLSSESTVSRIRTEHFPLTLESARPSHTSQYLCASSEPGNNEKLFFGSGTQLSVL.

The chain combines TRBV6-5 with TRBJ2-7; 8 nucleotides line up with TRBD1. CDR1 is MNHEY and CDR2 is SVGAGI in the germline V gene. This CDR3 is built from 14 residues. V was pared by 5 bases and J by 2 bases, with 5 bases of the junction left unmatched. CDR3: CASSPSTGAYEQYF. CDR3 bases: TGTGCCAGCAGTCCTTCGACAGGGGCCTACGAGCAGTACTTC.

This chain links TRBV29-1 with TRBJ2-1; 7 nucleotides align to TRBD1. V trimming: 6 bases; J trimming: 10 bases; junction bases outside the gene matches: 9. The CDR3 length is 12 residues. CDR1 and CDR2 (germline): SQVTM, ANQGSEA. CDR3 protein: CSVALGGDEQFF. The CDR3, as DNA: TGCAGCGTCGCCCTAGGGGGCGACGAGCAGTTCTTC.

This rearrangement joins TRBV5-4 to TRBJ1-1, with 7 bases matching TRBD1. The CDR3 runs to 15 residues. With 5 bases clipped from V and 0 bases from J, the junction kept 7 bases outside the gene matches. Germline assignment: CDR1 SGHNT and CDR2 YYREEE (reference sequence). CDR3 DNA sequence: TGTGCCAGCAGGGGGGGACAGTCGATGAACACTGAAGCTTTCTTT. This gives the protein CASRGGQSMNTEAFF.

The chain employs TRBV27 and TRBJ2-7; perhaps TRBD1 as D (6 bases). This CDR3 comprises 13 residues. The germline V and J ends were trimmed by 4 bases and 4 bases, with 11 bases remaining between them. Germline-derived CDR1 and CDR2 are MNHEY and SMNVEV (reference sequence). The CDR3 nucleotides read TGTGCCAGCAGTTCAGGGGAAGATTACGAGCAGTACTTC. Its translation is CASSSGEDYEQYF.

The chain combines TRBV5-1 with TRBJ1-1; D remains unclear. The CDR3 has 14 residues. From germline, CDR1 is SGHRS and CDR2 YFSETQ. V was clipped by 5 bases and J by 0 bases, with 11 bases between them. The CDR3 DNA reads TGCGCCAGCAGGGGAGCCTCCATGAACACTGAAGCTTTCTTT. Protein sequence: CASRGASMNTEAFF.

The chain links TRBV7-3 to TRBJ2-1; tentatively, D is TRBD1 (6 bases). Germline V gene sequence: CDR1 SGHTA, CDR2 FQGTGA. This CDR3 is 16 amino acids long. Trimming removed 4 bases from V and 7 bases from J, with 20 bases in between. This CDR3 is CASSSSQGLGSNEQFF. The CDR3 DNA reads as TGTGCCAGCAGCTCAAGTCAGGGGCTTGGTTCGAATGAGCAGTTCTTC.

The CDR3 region has the DNA TGTGCCAGCAGCCAAGGGGTTGGGCAGACTGAAGCTTTCTTT. Translating gives CASSQGVGQTEAFF. V usage is TRBV3-1 (or the pseudogene TRBV3-2) and J usage is TRBJ1-1, with D uncertain. The germline V gene has CDR1 LGHDT and CDR2 YNNKEL (reference sequence). V lost 1 base and J lost 5, with 11 bases in between. This CDR3 comprises 14 residues.

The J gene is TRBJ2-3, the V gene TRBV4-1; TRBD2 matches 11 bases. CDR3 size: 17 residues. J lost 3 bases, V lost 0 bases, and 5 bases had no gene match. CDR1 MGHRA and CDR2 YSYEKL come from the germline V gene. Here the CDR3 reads CASSQDLTSGRTDTQYF. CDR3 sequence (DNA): TGCGCCAGCAGCCAAGATCTAACTAGCGGGAGAACAGATACGCAGTATTTT.